The 25 T cell receptor beta chains listed next were all sequenced from one sample in a study of blood T cell repertoires in COVID-19. Repertoires were generated with immunoSEQ multiplex PCR, while TCRdb's copy carries only in-frame clones and drops some. The sample has about 69,000 clones, under 85% seen once; the top ten hold 16%. The sample consisted of peripheral blood. These TCRs come from a man in his 60s with acute or convalescent COVID-19.

This clone was seen just once. The chain is built from TRBV19 and TRBJ1-2; 7 nucleotides line up with TRBD1. Germline V gene lookup returns CDR1 LNHDA and CDR2 SQIVND (reference sequence). J was trimmed by 5 bases and V by 4 bases; bases with no gene match: 7. The CDR3 covers 14 residues. This CDR3 reads CASSTAGGEYGYTF. The CDR3 DNA reads TGTGCCAGTAGTACAGCAGGGGGAGAGTATGGCTACACCTTC.

V usage is TRBV2 and J usage is TRBJ2-1, with 8 positions matching TRBD1. The junction had 5 bases not matched to a gene; V was cut back by 4 bases and J by 9 bases. Per the germline V gene, CDR1 is SNHLY and CDR2 is FYNNEI. CDR3 length: 13 amino acids. Here the CDR3 reads CASSGGQGTEQFF. CDR3 DNA: TGTGCCAGCAGTGGAGGACAGGGCACTGAGCAGTTCTTC.

This chain joins TRBV24-1 and TRBJ2-3; D ambiguous. The CDR3 is made up of 16 amino acids. V lost 2 bases to trimming and J lost 0 bases, with 11 bases between them. Germline CDR1 reads KGHDR; CDR2 reads SFDVKD. The CDR3, as DNA: TGTGCCACCAGTGATTATCTGAGTTCTAGCACAGATACGCAGTATTTT. Translation gives CATSDYLSSSTDTQYF.

The chain carries TRBV15 and TRBJ1-2; D might be TRBD1 (6 bases). The germline gives CDR1 LNHNV, CDR2 YYDKDF (reference sequence). CDR3 length equals 14 residues. Trimming took off 2 bases at V and 4 bases at J, with 11 bases between the two ends. The CDR3 coding sequence is TGTGCCACCAGCAGAAAAGGACAGCTCTATGGCTACACCTTC. This sequence encodes CATSRKGQLYGYTF.

V and J are TRBV5-8 and TRBJ2-1, with D perhaps matching TRBD1 (6 bases). Germline V CDR1 and CDR2: SGHTS, YDEGEE. This CDR3 is 14 amino acids long. V lost 4 bases and J 9 bases, leaving 17 bases between the germline ends. The CDR3 nucleotides read TGTGCCAGCAGCATAACACCGGGACACCTTGAGCAGTTCTTC. Its protein product is CASSITPGHLEQFF.

The chain joins TRBV5-4 to TRBJ1-5; D unclear. In germline, CDR1 is SGHNT, CDR2 YYREEE (reference sequence). The CDR3 runs to 13 residues. With 4 bases removed from V and 4 bases from J, the gap between germline ends came to 9 bases. The chain's CDR3 is CASSPLPNQPQHF. CDR3 coding DNA: TGTGCCAGCAGCCCACTCCCAAATCAGCCCCAGCATTTT.

The V call is TRBV7-9, the J call TRBJ1-1; 7 bases match TRBD1. The CDR3 has 14 residues. Per germline, CDR1 SEHNR and CDR2 FQNEAQ (reference sequence). V trimming: 5 bases; J trimming: 1 base; junction bases outside the gene matches: 4. The CDR3 nucleotides are TGTGCCAGCAGCAGGGACAGACGGAACACTGAAGCTTTCTTT. Translation: CASSRDRRNTEAFF. Variable domain in full (rest from reference TRBV7-9 and TRBJ1-1): DTGVSQNPRHKITKRGQNVTFRCDPISEHNRLYWYRQTLGQGPEFLTYFQNEAQLEKSRLLSDRFSAERPKGSFSTLEIQRTEQGDSAMYLCASSRDRRNTEAFFGQGTRLTVV.

The genes are TRBV2 and TRBJ1-1, with TRBD1 identical over 8 bases. Germline V gene data show CDR1 as SNHLY and CDR2 as FYNNEI. The CDR3 is made up of 14 amino acids. The V and J ends lost 6 bases and 1 base, in that order; junction bases with no gene match: 4. CDR3 in amino acids: CASRTGQGNTEAFF. In DNA form, the CDR3 reads TGTGCCAGCAGAACTGGACAGGGGAACACTGAAGCTTTCTTT.

In its sample, this clone was seen once. For the CDR3, the DNA is TGTGCCATGGGACAGGGTGCGCAAACTGAAGCTTTCTTT. It codes for CAMGQGAQTEAFF. This sequence joins TRBV2 and TRBJ1-1; 9 positions match TRBD1. Germline CDR1 is SNHLY and CDR2 is FYNNEI. Trimming removed 10 bases from V and 5 bases from J; junction bases left unmatched: 8. The CDR3 covers 13 residues.

V usage is TRBV20-1 and J usage is TRBJ1-4, with D tentatively TRBD1 (5 bases). The ends were cut back, 3 bases at V and 10 bases at J, with 6 bases in the middle. This CDR3 has 10 amino acids. In germline, CDR1 is DFQATT, CDR2 SNEGSKA (reference sequence). The CDR3, as DNA: TGCAGTGCTAGTAGGGGAAAACTGTTTTTT. Translating it yields CSASRGKLFF.

This clone has only a few counts. Additional DNA sequences in this sample encode the identical CDR3. This chain connects TRBV7-6 to TRBJ1-2; 12 bases fit TRBD1. J lost 7 bases, V lost 2 bases, and 5 bases had no gene match. Germline V lookup: CDR1 SGHVS, CDR2 FNYEAQ. This CDR3 spans 15 amino acids. The CDR3: CASSLSGQGAGGYTF. The CDR3, as DNA: TGTGCCAGCAGCTTATCGGGACAGGGGGCGGGTGGCTACACCTTC.

This clone was seen only once. DNA of the CDR3: TGTGCCAGCAGTCCACGGACTAGCGGAACCTACAATGAGCAGTTCTTC. It translates to CASSPRTSGTYNEQFF. The rearrangement joins TRBV7-6 to TRBJ2-1, with TRBD2 matching 10 bases. V gave up 6 bases and J gave up 2 bases; unmatched junction bases: 7. The CDR3 sequence is 16 residues long. In germline, CDR1 is SGHVS, CDR2 FNYEAQ.

Only a few counts were recorded for this clone. The chain uses TRBV19 and TRBJ1-1; D might be TRBD1 (6 bases). The CDR3 loop spans 16 amino acids. The germline V gene has CDR1 LNHDA and CDR2 SQIVND (reference sequence). V was shortened by 7 bases and J by 0 bases, with 18 bases between the two germline ends. CDR3 in amino acids: CASTKQGGVMNTEAFF. CDR3 bases: TGTGCCAGTACCAAACAAGGGGGGGTAATGAACACTGAAGCTTTCTTT. The entire variable domain, with the rest obtained from reference TRBV19 and TRBJ1-1, is as follows: DGGITQSPKYLFRKEGQNVTLSCEQNLNHDAMYWYRQDPGQGLRLIYYSQIVNDFQKGDIAEGYSVSREKKESFPLTVTSAQKNPTAFYLCASTKQGGVMNTEAFFGQGTRLTVV.

This chain connects TRBV19 to TRBJ1-2, with D perhaps matching TRBD1 (5 bases). Trimming cost V 3 bases and J 0 bases, with 14 bases left between them. The CDR3 runs 16 residues. Germline-derived CDR1 and CDR2 are LNHDA and SQIVND (reference sequence). Here the CDR3 reads CASSIPRGNANYGYTF. CDR3 nucleotide sequence: TGTGCCAGTAGTATCCCCCGGGGGAACGCTAACTATGGCTACACCTTC. The full variable domain, in which reference TRBV19 and TRBJ1-2 provide the parts outside the CDR3, is DGGITQSPKYLFRKEGQNVTLSCEQNLNHDAMYWYRQDPGQGLRLIYYSQIVNDFQKGDIAEGYSVSREKKESFPLTVTSAQKNPTAFYLCASSIPRGNANYGYTFGSGTRLTVV.

This rearrangement joins TRBV5-1 to TRBJ2-3; TRBD2 aligns across 7 bases. CDR3 length: 18 amino acids. J was trimmed by 1 base and V by 4 bases; bases with no gene match: 15. Germline V gene data show CDR1 as SGHRS and CDR2 as YFSETQ. The CDR3 DNA reads TGCGCCAGCAGCCACTCCGGGACTACCCCTGGGGGCACAGATACGCAGTATTTT. It codes for CASSHSGTTPGGTDTQYF.

This chain links TRBV4-3 with TRBJ1-5; no reliable D call. Germline values: CDR1 LGHNA, CDR2 YSLEER. The V end was cut by 0 bases, the J end by 7 bases, with 13 bases between. This CDR3 comprises 15 residues. The CDR3 nucleotides are TGCGCCAGCAGCCAAGAGGCCGGGGTCCGACAGCCCCAGCATTTT. Protein: CASSQEAGVRQPQHF.

The CDR3 here is CASSYSNNEQFF. CDR3 bases: TGTGCCAGCAGTTACTCTAACAATGAGCAGTTCTTC. The chain is built from TRBV6-5 and TRBJ2-1, with no clear D. In germline, CDR1 is MNHEY, CDR2 SVGAGI. V gave up 0 bases and J gave up 5 bases, with 2 bases separating them. This CDR3 contains 12 residues.

This rearrangement joins TRBV9 to TRBJ2-5; no reliable D call. The germline CDR1 and CDR2 sequences are SGDLS and YYNGEE. V dropped 1 base and J dropped 1 base, with 5 bases sitting between them. The CDR3 extends over 13 amino acids. The CDR3 reads CASSVNFQETQYF. The CDR3 nucleotides read TGTGCCAGCAGCGTAAACTTCCAAGAGACCCAGTACTTC.

The gene calls are TRBV11-3 and TRBJ1-1; the D gene is possibly TRBD1 (5 bases). CDR1 is SGHNT, CDR2 YENEEA, per germline. V lost 4 bases to trimming and J lost 9 bases, with 15 bases between them. The length of the CDR3 is 13 residues. Here the CDR3 DNA reads TGTGCCAGCAGCTCCAGGGAAGGAGAAAAAGCTTTCTTT. It translates to CASSSREGEKAFF.

The V call is TRBV5-1, the J call TRBJ2-7, with 8 bases aligning to TRBD1. The CDR3 totals 15 residues. The ends lost 3 bases at V and 2 bases at J; junction bases unmatched: 7. From germline, CDR1 is SGHRS and CDR2 YFSETQ. CDR3 amino acids: CASSWADRATYEQYF. Here the CDR3 DNA reads TGCGCCAGCAGCTGGGCGGACAGGGCCACCTACGAGCAGTACTTC.

V gene TRBV18 combines with J gene TRBJ2-7; 11 bases align to TRBD2. CDR3 length: 13 residues. V gave up 6 bases and J gave up 6 bases; unmatched junction bases: 4. Germline CDR1 and CDR2: KGHSH and LQKENI. The DNA of the CDR3 is TGTGCCAGCTCTCAGGGACTAGCGGCCGAGCAGTACTTC. Protein: CASSQGLAAEQYF.

This clone was seen once. The rearrangement uses TRBV3-1 (or the pseudogene TRBV3-2) and TRBJ1-2; 7 nucleotides match TRBD1. The CDR3 loop spans 14 amino acids. The V segment lost 3 bases and the J segment 2 bases; nucleotides outside the gene matches: 3. From germline, CDR1 is LGHDT and CDR2 YNNKEL (reference sequence). The chain's CDR3 is CASSQATGNYGYTF. CDR3 coding DNA: TGTGCCAGCAGCCAGGCGACAGGGAACTATGGCTACACCTTC.

J is TRBJ1-5 and V is TRBV30; D is uncertain. Germline CDR1 GTSNPN, CDR2 SVGIG (reference sequence). Trimming shortened V by 4 bases and J by 7 bases, and 11 bases separated the two germline ends. The CDR3 covers 12 residues. In DNA, the CDR3 is TGTGCCTGGAATTCTTCTTCGCAGCCCCAGCATTTT. Its translation: CAWNSSSQPQHF. Drawing the rest from reference TRBV30 and TRBJ1-5, the complete variable domain is SQTIHQWPATLVQPVGSPLSLECTVEGTSNPNLYWYRQAAGRGLQLLFYSVGIGQISSEVPQNLSASRPQDRQFILSSKKLLLSDSGFYLCAWNSSSQPQHFGDGTRLSIL.

This CDR3 reads CASSHKIAGGRNEQFF. CDR3 bases: TGTGCCAGCAGCCACAAGATAGCGGGGGGACGCAATGAGCAGTTCTTC. This chain links TRBV5-8 with TRBJ2-1; 10 bases align to TRBD2. Germline assignment: CDR1 SGHTS and CDR2 YDEGEE. Trimming removed 4 bases from V and 6 bases from J; junction bases left unmatched: 10. The CDR3 loop spans 16 amino acids.

The V and J genes are TRBV7-8 and TRBJ1-2; D possibly corresponds to TRBD1 (6 bases). The ends were cut back, 0 bases at V and 8 bases at J, with 7 bases in the middle. CDR1 is SGHVS, CDR2 FQNEAQ, per germline. The CDR3 length is 12 residues. CDR3 DNA sequence: TGTGCCAGCAGCTTAGCCACAGGGGGCTACACCTTC. Protein: CASSLATGGYTF.